This T cell receptor beta chain was observed in a study of T cells in Graves' hyperthyroidism and ophthalmopathy. The V gene end was trimmed by 6 bases and the J gene end by 3 bases; junction bases not matched to a gene: 26. This CDR3 is built from 22 residues. This clonotype was observed many times. TCR beta CDR3 sequences were amplified from RNA transcripts. The HTBI primer set was used in a first-round RT-PCR of the TCR CDR3. From the multiplex PCR reads, TCRdb called clonotypes with MiXCR, one entry per CDR3 protein. This sample has roughly 380,000 distinct CDR3 sequences, with approximately 15% found just once.

This clonotype was sampled from a woman aged 60-75 years with Graves' hyperthyroidism. The chain links TRBV12-3 or TRBV12-4 to TRBJ2-1, with 10 bases matching TRBD2. The sample consisted of blood. Here the CDR3 reads CASRPQNSVRLRLAGSYNEQFF. The CDR3 DNA is TGTGCCAGCAGACCCCAGAACTCTGTACGTCTCAGACTAGCGGGTAGCTACAATGAGCAGTTCTTC.